The 26 T cell receptor beta chains in this list originate from one sample, sequenced in a study of neurological immune-mediated disorders. From the 5' RACE reads, TCRdb called clonotypes with MiXCR, one entry per CDR3 protein. This table has about 66,000 distinct CDR3 sequences, 4.5% appearing once. Sequencing was performed on PBMCs. All receptors derive from a man younger than 40 with multiple sclerosis.

This clonotype was seen at least ten times. The rearrangement links TRBV20-1 to TRBJ1-1; D is unresolved. Germline CDR1 reads DFQATT; CDR2 reads SNEGSKA (reference sequence). V was shortened by 1 base and J by 0 bases, with 6 bases between the two germline ends. This CDR3 spans 13 amino acids. The CDR3 is CSARGPLNTEAFF. In DNA form, the CDR3 reads TGCAGTGCTAGAGGGCCCCTGAACACTGAAGCTTTCTTT.

This clonotype was seen a handful of times. V gene TRBV6-5 combines with J gene TRBJ2-3, with 9 bases that match TRBD2. This CDR3 has 15 amino acids. V lost 3 bases and J lost 4; bases outside the gene matches: 5. Germline V lookup: CDR1 MNHEY, CDR2 SVGAGI. In DNA form, the CDR3 reads TGTGCCAGCAGTTATGGGAGCGGGGGGCCAGATACGCAGTATTTT. It translates to CASSYGSGGPDTQYF.

In its sample, this clonotype was seen many times. The genes are TRBV9 and TRBJ2-2; weak D call: TRBD1 (5 bases). V lost 4 bases, J lost 4 bases, and 11 bases lay in between. Germline CDR1 reads SGDLS; CDR2 reads YYNGEE. This CDR3 contains 14 residues. DNA for the CDR3: TGTGCCAGCAGCCCTCGACAGTTCACCGGGGAGCTGTTTTTT. Residues: CASSPRQFTGELFF.

Many counts were recorded for this clonotype. The chain carries TRBV7-6 and TRBJ2-1; 10 positions agree with TRBD2. CDR1 and CDR2 from the germline V gene are SGHVS and FNYEAQ. This CDR3 comprises 16 residues. V lost 2 bases, J lost 5 bases, and 6 bases stayed unmatched. As DNA, the CDR3 is TGTGCCAGCAGCTTACCTACTAGCGGGGTAAACAATGAGCAGTTCTTC. Amino acids: CASSLPTSGVNNEQFF.

This clonotype was recorded at least ten times. V gene TRBV5-1 combines with J gene TRBJ2-3; weak D call: TRBD2 (6 bases). With 4 bases removed from V and 1 base from J, the gap between germline ends came to 19 bases. The germline V gene encodes CDR1 SGHRS and CDR2 YFSETQ. The CDR3 sequence is 17 residues long. Here the CDR3 reads CASSPLPGLAGTDTQYF. The CDR3 coding sequence is TGCGCCAGCAGCCCCCTGCCGGGACTCGCTGGCACAGATACGCAGTATTTT.

This clonotype was observed a handful of times. The chain recombines TRBV4-1 with TRBJ1-6; D uncertain. Per germline, CDR1 MGHRA and CDR2 YSYEKL. This CDR3 spans 17 amino acids. Trimming cost V 1 base and J 9 bases, with 19 bases left between them. In DNA form, the CDR3 reads TGCGCCAGCAGCCAAGTGGGTTGGGGTAAGGGTGGTTCACCCCTCCACTTT. As protein: CASSQVGWGKGGSPLHF.

The rearrangement uses TRBV7-7 and TRBJ1-1; D remains unclear. CDR3 size: 13 residues. Germline lookup yields CDR1 SSHAT and CDR2 FNYEAQ (reference sequence). Trimming shortened V by 5 bases and J by 4 bases, and 11 bases separated the two germline ends. In DNA, the CDR3 is TGTGCCAGCAGCCCCAGCGGGAGCACTGAAGCTTTCTTT. As protein: CASSPSGSTEAFF.

This clonotype came up many times. This sequence joins TRBV9 and TRBJ1-1; D is perhaps TRBD1 (6 bases). In germline, CDR1 is SGDLS, CDR2 YYNGEE. Trimming removed 2 bases at V and 6 bases at J, with 14 bases between. This CDR3 comprises 14 residues. For the CDR3, the DNA is TGTGCCAGCAGCGTGATAACAGGGAAACCTGAAGCTTTCTTT. Protein sequence: CASSVITGKPEAFF.

This clonotype was counted ten times or more. The chain employs TRBV12-3 or TRBV12-4 and TRBJ1-2; possibly TRBD1 for D (6 bases). Trimming pared 7 bases from V and 8 bases from J, leaving 23 bases between. CDR3 length: 15 amino acids. This CDR3 is CASTPLGWGRSGYTF. CDR3 DNA: TGTGCCAGCACTCCCCTCGGCTGGGGGCGTAGCGGCTACACCTTC.

This chain joins TRBV7-6 and TRBJ2-1; D is ambiguous. The CDR3 sequence is 14 residues long. V lost 2 bases and J lost 6, with 11 bases in between. CDR1 is SGHVS, CDR2 FNYEAQ, per germline. CDR3: CASSLMQQPNEQFF. The CDR3 DNA reads as TGTGCCAGCAGCTTAATGCAGCAACCCAATGAGCAGTTCTTC. Full variable domain (missing parts from reference TRBV7-6 and TRBJ2-1): GAGVSQSPRYKVTKRGQDVALRCDPISGHVSLYWYRQALGQGPEFLTYFNYEAQQDKSGLPNDRFSAERPEGSISTLTIQRTEQRDSAMYRCASSLMQQPNEQFFGPGTRLTVL.

This clonotype occurred many times. The V call is TRBV7-6, the J call TRBJ1-3; D gene uncertain. Trimming pared 2 bases from V and 4 bases from J, leaving 6 bases between. CDR1 is SGHVS and CDR2 is FNYEAQ in the germline V gene. This CDR3 has 13 amino acids. CDR3: CASSLNPGNTIYF. CDR3 DNA sequence: TGTGCCAGCAGCTTAAACCCGGGAAACACCATATATTTT.

The table lists this clonotype with many counts. The rearrangement links TRBV5-1 to TRBJ2-2, with D perhaps TRBD1 (5 bases). V was trimmed by 1 base and J by 2 bases, leaving 12 bases between them. The CDR3 runs to 16 residues. Germline lookup yields CDR1 SGHRS and CDR2 YFSETQ. The DNA of the CDR3 is TGCGCCAGCAGCTTGTATCCAGGGATTAACACCGGGGAGCTGTTTTTT. It yields the protein CASSLYPGINTGELFF.

This clonotype was seen ten or more times. J is TRBJ1-2 and V is TRBV12-3 or TRBV12-4, with D possibly matching TRBD1 (6 bases). V lost 7 bases and J lost 1, with 16 bases in between. This CDR3 has 15 amino acids. The CDR3 is CASTSLGGSNYGYTF. CDR3 nucleotide sequence: TGTGCCAGCACTTCTCTTGGGGGCAGTAACTATGGCTACACCTTC.

The chain carries TRBV20-1 and TRBJ1-1, with a possible D match to TRBD1 (6 bases). The CDR3 has 12 amino acids. V was clipped by 3 bases and J by 8 bases, with 13 bases between them. The V gene's germline CDR1 is DFQATT and CDR2 SNEGSKA (reference sequence). The CDR3: CSARPHTGEAFF. CDR3 nucleotides: TGCAGTGCTAGGCCCCACACAGGGGAAGCTTTCTTT.

At least ten counts were recorded for this clonotype. The chain employs TRBV20-1 and TRBJ1-1; TRBD1 matches 7 bases. Looked up from germline, CDR1 is DFQATT and CDR2 is SNEGSKA (reference sequence). Germline trimming cut 6 bases from V and 0 bases from J; bases unmatched to any gene: 7. The CDR3 extends over 14 amino acids. The CDR3 nucleotides are TGCAGTGCCCGAAAGGGGGCGATGAACACTGAAGCTTTCTTT. This translates into CSARKGAMNTEAFF.

This clonotype was observed at least ten times. V and J are TRBV6-6 and TRBJ1-1; 8 positions agree with TRBD1. Unmatched junction bases numbered 7, after V lost 3 bases and J lost 4 bases. CDR3 length: 15 amino acids. From germline, CDR1 is MNHNY and CDR2 SVGAGI (reference sequence). The CDR3 DNA reads TGTGCCAGCAGTTATGGGGACAGGTATGTCACTGAAGCTTTCTTT. This encodes CASSYGDRYVTEAFF.

This clonotype was seen many times. This chain links TRBV2 with TRBJ1-1; a weak D match, TRBD1 (5 bases). Looked up from germline, CDR1 is SNHLY and CDR2 is FYNNEI. The CDR3 is made up of 13 amino acids. The V and J ends lost 4 bases and 8 bases respectively, with 14 bases between them. CDR3 coding DNA: TGTGCCAGCAGTGCCGAAGGGGTCATCGAAGCTTTCTTT. Translation gives CASSAEGVIEAFF.

The chain has TRBV6-1 and TRBJ1-2; D perhaps matches TRBD1 (5 bases). Germline V gene sequence: CDR1 MNHNS, CDR2 SASEGT. This CDR3 is built from 16 residues. V lost 5 bases to trimming and J lost 0 bases, with 16 bases between them. Here the CDR3 DNA reads TGTGCCAGCAGTAGGGCAGGGAGGACCCCTAACTATGGCTACACCTTC. Translation: CASSRAGRTPNYGYTF.

This clonotype was seen a few times. The rearrangement joins TRBV2 to TRBJ1-6; D uncertain. Germline loops: CDR1 SNHLY, CDR2 FYNNEI. The ends were cut back, 4 bases at V and 7 bases at J, with 5 bases in the middle. This CDR3 is built from 12 residues. The CDR3 protein is CASSVGNSPLHF. The DNA of the CDR3 is TGTGCCAGCAGTGTCGGGAATTCACCCCTCCACTTT.

This clonotype was recorded at least ten times. This sequence joins TRBV7-8 and TRBJ1-2; 8 bases fit TRBD1. The CDR3 runs to 15 residues. The ends lost 3 bases at V and 8 bases at J; junction bases unmatched: 11. Germline V gene sequence: CDR1 SGHVS, CDR2 FQNEAQ. The CDR3 is CASSLRTGKSRGYTF. CDR3 coding DNA: TGTGCCAGCAGCTTGAGGACAGGGAAATCCAGGGGCTACACCTTC. Looking up the rest from reference TRBV7-8 and TRBJ1-2 gives the full variable domain: GAGVSQSPRYKVAKRGQDVALRCDPISGHVSLFWYQQALGQGPEFLTYFQNEAQLDKSGLPSDRFFAERPEGSVSTLKIQRTQQEDSAVYLCASSLRTGKSRGYTFGSGTRLTVV.

There are many counts of this clonotype. The gene calls are TRBV20-1 and TRBJ2-3, with D possibly matching TRBD2 (5 bases). Trimming took off 5 bases at V and 4 bases at J, with 13 bases between the two ends. Germline V gene sequence: CDR1 DFQATT, CDR2 SNEGSKA (reference sequence). This CDR3 has 13 amino acids. CDR3 sequence reads: CSASPAGPDTQYF. In nucleotides, the CDR3 is TGCAGTGCTTCACCGGCGGGCCCAGATACGCAGTATTTT.

This clonotype was detected a few times. The genes are TRBV7-9 and TRBJ1-1, with D perhaps matching TRBD1 (6 bases). Trimming took 5 bases from V and 3 from J, leaving 16 bases between them. The CDR3 is 15 amino acids. Germline CDR1 is SEHNR and CDR2 is FQNEAQ (reference sequence). The CDR3 protein is CASSTHRAPDTEAFF. The CDR3 coding sequence is TGTGCCAGCAGCACCCACAGGGCCCCGGACACTGAAGCTTTCTTT.

In its sample, this clonotype was seen many times. The chain recombines TRBV12-3 or TRBV12-4 with TRBJ1-1; D gene unclear. V was cut by 5 bases and J by 7 bases, with 8 bases left in between. This CDR3 comprises 11 residues. The CDR3 DNA reads TGTGCCAGCAGTGCGGGTCTTGAAGCTTTCTTT. Protein: CASSAGLEAFF.

This CDR3 reads CASSRMTGLSNSPLHF. CDR3 coding DNA: TGTGCCAGCAGCCGAATGACAGGGTTGAGTAATTCACCCCTCCACTTT. The chain links TRBV6-5 to TRBJ1-6; 7 positions agree with TRBD1. V trimming: 6 bases; J trimming: 6 bases; junction bases outside the gene matches: 11. The germline V gene has CDR1 MNHEY and CDR2 SVGAGI. This CDR3 has 16 residues.

This clonotype was detected only a few times. The chain couples TRBV12-3 or TRBV12-4 to TRBJ1-1; 9 bases match TRBD1. The CDR3 covers 14 residues. The V gene end was trimmed by 5 bases and the J gene end by 6 bases; junction bases not matched to a gene: 7. The CDR3 region has the DNA TGTGCCAGCAGTCCACAGGGGGCGAGTGCTGAAGCTTTCTTT. Its protein is CASSPQGASAEAFF.

This rearrangement joins TRBV3-1 to TRBJ1-5; the D is unclear. The germline gives CDR1 LGHDT, CDR2 YNNKEL (reference sequence). The V end was cut by 3 bases, the J end by 7 bases, with 10 bases between. There are 13 residues in the CDR3. The DNA of the CDR3 is TGTGCCAGCAGCCAGTGGACCGACCAGCCCCAGCATTTT. Its translation: CASSQWTDQPQHF. Filled out from reference TRBV3-1 and TRBJ1-5, the complete variable domain reads DTAVSQTPKYLVTQMGNDKSIKCEQNLGHDTMYWYKQDSKKFLKIMFSYNNKELIINETVPNRFSPKSPDKAHLNLHINSLELGDSAVYFCASSQWTDQPQHFGDGTRLSIL.